This TCR beta chain derives from a study of T cell responses to AZD1222 COVID-19 vaccine. Both about-4-week and about-12-week second-dose recipients were combined. This table comes from immunoSEQ multiplex PCR, and its TCRdb copy is limited to in-frame clones, with some not included. The sample consists of over 120,000 clones, about 92% of them appearing once. This specimen consisted of peripheral blood, obtained 28 days after the second AZD1222 dose. This sequence originates from an adult who received the AZD1222 COVID-19 vaccine.

CDR3: CASSRGLGTATGELFF. The DNA of the CDR3 is TGTGCCAGCAGCCGCGGACTGGGAACGGCCACCGGGGAGCTGTTTTTT. The chain combines TRBV7-9 with TRBJ2-2, with D perhaps matching TRBD2 (5 bases). Trimming pared 5 bases from V and 4 bases from J, leaving 17 bases between. There are 16 residues in the CDR3. Germline CDR1 is SEHNR and CDR2 is FQNEAQ (reference sequence).